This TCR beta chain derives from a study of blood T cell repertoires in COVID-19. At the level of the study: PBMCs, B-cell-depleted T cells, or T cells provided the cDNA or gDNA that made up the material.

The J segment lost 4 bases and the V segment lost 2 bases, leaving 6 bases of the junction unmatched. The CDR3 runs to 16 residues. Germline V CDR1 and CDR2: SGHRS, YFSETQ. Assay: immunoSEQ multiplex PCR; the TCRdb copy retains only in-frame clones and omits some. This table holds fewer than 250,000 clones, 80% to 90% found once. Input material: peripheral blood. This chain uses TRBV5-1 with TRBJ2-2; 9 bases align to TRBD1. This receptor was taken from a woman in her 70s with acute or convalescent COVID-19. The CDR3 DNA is TGCGCCAGCAGCTTAGGAGACAGGGGGATCACCGGGGAGCTGTTTTTT. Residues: CASSLGDRGITGELFF.